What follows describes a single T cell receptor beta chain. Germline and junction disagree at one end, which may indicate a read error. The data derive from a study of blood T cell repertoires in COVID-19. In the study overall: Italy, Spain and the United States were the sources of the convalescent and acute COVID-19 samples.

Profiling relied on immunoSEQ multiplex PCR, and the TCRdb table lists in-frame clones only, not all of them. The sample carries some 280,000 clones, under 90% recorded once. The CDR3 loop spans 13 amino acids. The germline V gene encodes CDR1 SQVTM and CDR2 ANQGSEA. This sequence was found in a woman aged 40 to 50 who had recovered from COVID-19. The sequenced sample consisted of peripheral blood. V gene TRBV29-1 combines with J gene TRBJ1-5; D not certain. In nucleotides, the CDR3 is TGCAGCGTTGAAGTCAGTAGCGATCAGCCCCAGCATTTT. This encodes CSVEVSSDQPQHF.